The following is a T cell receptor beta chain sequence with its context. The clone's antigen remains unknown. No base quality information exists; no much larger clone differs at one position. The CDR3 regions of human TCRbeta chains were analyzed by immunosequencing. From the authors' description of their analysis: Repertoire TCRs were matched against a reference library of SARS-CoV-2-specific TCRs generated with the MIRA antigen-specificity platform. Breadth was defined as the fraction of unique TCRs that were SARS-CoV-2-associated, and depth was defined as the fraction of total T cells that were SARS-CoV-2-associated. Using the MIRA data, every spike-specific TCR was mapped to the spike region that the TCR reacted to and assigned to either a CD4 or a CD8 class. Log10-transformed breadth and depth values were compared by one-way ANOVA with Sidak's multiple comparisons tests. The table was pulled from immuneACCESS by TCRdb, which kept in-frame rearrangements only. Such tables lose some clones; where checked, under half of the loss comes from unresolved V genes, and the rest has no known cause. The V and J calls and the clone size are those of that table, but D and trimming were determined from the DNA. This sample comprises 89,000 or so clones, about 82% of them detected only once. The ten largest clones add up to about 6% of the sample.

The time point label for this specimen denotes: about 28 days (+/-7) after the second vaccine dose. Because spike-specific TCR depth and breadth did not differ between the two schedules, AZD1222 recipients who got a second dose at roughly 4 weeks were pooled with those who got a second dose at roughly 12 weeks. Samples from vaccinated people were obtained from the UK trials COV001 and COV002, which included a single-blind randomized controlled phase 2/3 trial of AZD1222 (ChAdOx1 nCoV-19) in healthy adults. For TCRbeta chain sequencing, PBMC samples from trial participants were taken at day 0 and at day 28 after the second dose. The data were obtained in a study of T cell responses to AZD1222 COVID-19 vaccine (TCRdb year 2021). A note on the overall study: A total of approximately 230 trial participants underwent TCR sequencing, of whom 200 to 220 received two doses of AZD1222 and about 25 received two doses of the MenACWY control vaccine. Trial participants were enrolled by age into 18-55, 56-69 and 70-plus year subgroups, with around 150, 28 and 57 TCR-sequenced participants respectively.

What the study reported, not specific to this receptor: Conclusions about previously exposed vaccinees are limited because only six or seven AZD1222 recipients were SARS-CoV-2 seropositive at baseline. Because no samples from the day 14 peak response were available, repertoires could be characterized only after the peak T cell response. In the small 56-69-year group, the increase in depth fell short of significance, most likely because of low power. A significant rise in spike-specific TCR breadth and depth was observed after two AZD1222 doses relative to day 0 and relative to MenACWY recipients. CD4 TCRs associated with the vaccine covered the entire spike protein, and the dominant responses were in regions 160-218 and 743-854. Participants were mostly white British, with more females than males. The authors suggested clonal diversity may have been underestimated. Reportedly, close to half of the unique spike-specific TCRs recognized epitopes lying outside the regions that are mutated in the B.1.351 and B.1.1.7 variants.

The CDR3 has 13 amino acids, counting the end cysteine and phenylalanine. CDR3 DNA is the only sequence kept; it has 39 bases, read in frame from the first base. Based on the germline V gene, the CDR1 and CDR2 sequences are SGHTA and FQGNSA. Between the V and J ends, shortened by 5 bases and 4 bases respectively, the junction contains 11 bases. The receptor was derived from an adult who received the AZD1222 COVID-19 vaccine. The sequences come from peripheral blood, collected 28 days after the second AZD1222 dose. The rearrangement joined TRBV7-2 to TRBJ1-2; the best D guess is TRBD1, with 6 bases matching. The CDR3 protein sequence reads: CASSQGSGYGYTF. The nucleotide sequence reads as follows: TGTGCCAGCAGCCAGGGGAGTGGCTATGGCTACACCTTC.